This T cell receptor beta chain was sequenced during a study of CD8+ T cells in alopecia areata. RNA was extracted and reverse transcribed into cDNA as the sequencing template. Some clones are missing from TCRdb's copy, which holds only in-frame ones; the method was immunoSEQ multiplex PCR. The table records 110,000 to 150,000 clones, roughly half of them present only once. From alopecia areata patients, lesional scalp punch biopsies and peripheral blood were collected. Sorted populations comprised CD4+ and CD8+ T cells obtained from PBMCs. Looked up from germline, CDR1 is GTSNPN and CDR2 is SVGIG (reference sequence). The CDR3 covers 15 residues. V gave up 3 bases and J gave up 3 bases; unmatched junction bases: 5.

The V gene is TRBV30, the J gene TRBJ2-7; 13 bases match TRBD2. The starting material was CD4+ T cells sorted from blood, obtained at week 0. The clonotype was recovered from a human donor with alopecia areata. The CDR3 region has the DNA TGTGCCTGGAGCCCAGGACTAGCGGGAGTCTACGAGCAGTACTTC. Its translation is CAWSPGLAGVYEQYF.